The next 11 T cell receptor beta chains were all read from a single sample in a study of blood T cells in healthy people across ages. Using a J-beta primer mix together with a sample-barcoded 5' primer, a second PCR was run for about 6 to 11 cycles. TCRdb itself ran the 5' RACE reads through MiXCR, one entry per CDR3 protein. Found here are hundreds of thousands of distinct CDR3 sequences, approximately 40% of them singletons; the top ten hold about 30%. Source material: blood. The receptors here all came from a man older than 75 in good health.

This clonotype was counted many times. V gene TRBV20-1 combines with J gene TRBJ2-5; a weak D match, TRBD2 (5 bases). Deletions cut 0 bases from V and 2 bases from J, with 10 bases between. This CDR3 has 14 amino acids. Germline CDR1 reads DFQATT; CDR2 reads SNEGSKA (reference sequence). The CDR3 is CSARDSRGQETQYF. DNA of the CDR3: TGCAGTGCTAGAGATAGCCGGGGTCAAGAGACCCAGTACTTC.

Within the sample, this clonotype is medium-sized. The chain carries TRBV7-2 and TRBJ2-1; D might be TRBD2 (5 bases). Trimming stripped 1 base from V and 9 bases from J, with 10 bases between. Per the germline V gene, CDR1 is SGHTA and CDR2 is FQGNSA. This CDR3 is 13 amino acids long. The chain's CDR3 is CASSLDPSFEQFF. The CDR3 nucleotides read TGTGCCAGCAGCTTAGACCCTAGCTTTGAGCAGTTCTTC.

CDR3 protein: CASSPLLTGNRGTEAFF. The CDR3 region has the DNA TGTGCCAGCAGCCCCCTCCTGACAGGCAATAGGGGCACTGAAGCTTTCTTT. V and J are TRBV5-6 and TRBJ1-1; possible D gene TRBD1, 6 bases. The V gene lost 4 bases and the J gene lost 4 bases, with 23 bases spanning the gap. The CDR3 has 17 amino acids. In germline, CDR1 is SGHDT, CDR2 YYEEEE.

The CDR3 is CASSPPRQGKNEQFF. For the CDR3, the DNA is TGTGCCAGCAGTCCCCCCCGGCAGGGTAAAAATGAGCAGTTCTTC. V is TRBV12-3 or TRBV12-4 and J is TRBJ2-1; D is possibly TRBD1 (5 bases). Trimming stripped 5 bases from V and 7 bases from J, with 18 bases between. The CDR3 consists of 15 residues.

This clonotype was detected only once. The chain recombines TRBV7-9 with TRBJ2-3, with D maybe TRBD2 (6 bases). From germline, CDR1 is SEHNR and CDR2 FQNEAQ (reference sequence). V was trimmed by 0 bases and J by 2 bases, leaving 21 bases between them. The CDR3 extends over 19 amino acids. CDR3: CASSLAKGRRTPFTDTQYF. CDR3 coding DNA: TGTGCCAGCAGCTTAGCAAAGGGGAGGAGGACCCCATTCACAGATACGCAGTATTTT.

This clonotype was found a few times. This chain's CDR3 is CASSPMLRGSNEQFF. In nucleotides, the CDR3 is TGCGCCAGCAGCCCAATGCTGCGGGGAAGCAATGAGCAGTTCTTC. This chain uses TRBV5-1 with TRBJ2-1, with D maybe TRBD2 (6 bases). Trimming took 4 bases from V and 6 from J, leaving 17 bases between them. The CDR3 contains 15 residues. Germline V lookup: CDR1 SGHRS, CDR2 YFSETQ.

This clonotype has only a few counts. The chain combines TRBV28 with TRBJ2-5; 12 nucleotides agree with TRBD2. Germline loops: CDR1 MDHEN, CDR2 SYDVKM. This CDR3 spans 16 amino acids. The trim removed 5 bases at V and 5 bases at J, leaving 9 bases unmatched. The CDR3 nucleotides read TGTGCCAGCAGTACGTTACGACTAGCGGGAGAGGAGACCCAGTACTTC. It encodes CASSTLRLAGEETQYF. The variable domain in full, completed from reference TRBV28 and TRBJ2-5, reads DVKVTQSSRYLVKRTGEKVFLECVQDMDHENMFWYRQDPGLGLRLIYFSYDVKMKEKGDIPEGYSVSREKKERFSLILESASTNQTSMYLCASSTLRLAGEETQYFGPGTRLLVL.

The rearrangement uses TRBV7-6 and TRBJ2-7; possibly TRBD1 for D (6 bases). CDR1 is SGHVS, CDR2 FNYEAQ, per germline. This CDR3 contains 15 residues. Trimming pared 5 bases from V and 7 bases from J, leaving 21 bases between. As DNA, the CDR3 is TGTGCCAGCAGCCTAACAGGGAGCTCCTACGATGAGCAGTACTTC. Translating it yields CASSLTGSSYDEQYF.

This clonotype showed up just a few times. The V gene is TRBV12-5, the J gene TRBJ2-1; 11 bases match TRBD2. After removal of 5 bases from V and 8 bases from J, the junction contained 2 bases not matched to a gene. Germline V gene data show CDR1 as LGHNT and CDR2 as FRNRAP. The CDR3 sequence is 13 residues long. CDR3 region: CASGTSGRDEQFF. The CDR3 nucleotides are TGTGCTAGTGGTACTAGCGGGAGAGATGAGCAGTTCTTC.

A remark on this clonotype: The junction departs from the called germline gene at one end, perhaps through a read error. V gene TRBV15 combines with J gene TRBJ2-3, with TRBD2 identical over 9 bases. There are 17 residues in the CDR3. The germline V gene has CDR1 LNHNV and CDR2 YYDKDF (reference sequence). CDR3 DNA: TGTGCCACCAGCAAAATCAGACTAGCGGATAGCACAGATGCGCAGTATTTT. Translation gives CATSKIRLADSTDAQYF.

Turning to this clonotype: One junction end disagrees with the germline gene, perhaps due to a read error. V is TRBV7-2 and J is TRBJ1-2; D ambiguous. The CDR3 length is 13 residues. Germline-derived CDR1 and CDR2 are SGHTA and FQGNSA. The CDR3, as DNA: TGTGCCAGCAGCTTAGAGGGCCCCTATGGCTACATCTTC. This sequence encodes CASSLEGPYGYIF.